The 19 T cell receptor beta chains below were found in one sample sequenced in a study of cytotoxic CD8 clonotypes in ibrutinib-treated CLL. The assay was immunoSEQ multiplex PCR, and TCRdb's table has in-frame clones only and misses some. The data hold approximately 330,000 clones, with around four fifths observed a single time. The material sequenced was PBMCs, taken before ibrutinib treatment. The receptor source for this set is a human donor with chronic lymphocytic leukemia.

This clone was detected once. J is TRBJ2-1 and V is TRBV7-8; TRBD2 matches at 13 bases. Trimming took 5 bases from V and 6 from J; bases not matched to a gene: 10. The CDR3 runs to 17 residues. Germline assignment: CDR1 SGHVS and CDR2 FQNEAQ. The CDR3 nucleotides read TGTGCCAGCAGCCGGACTAGCGGGGGTCCCTTAGCCAATGAGCAGTTCTTC. Its protein product is CASSRTSGGPLANEQFF.

A remark on this clone: This specimen includes other DNA sequences encoding the same CDR3. As DNA, the CDR3 is TGCAGTGCTTTGAGGGCTGAGACCCAGTACTTC. It codes for CSALRAETQYF. This chain joins TRBV20-1 and TRBJ2-5; a weak D match, TRBD2 (5 bases). This CDR3 is 11 amino acids long. Trimming removed 5 bases at V and 5 bases at J, with 9 bases between. Germline V gene lookup returns CDR1 DFQATT and CDR2 SNEGSKA (reference sequence).

V usage is TRBV11-1 and J usage is TRBJ2-5; 9 positions agree with TRBD1. After removal of 4 bases from V and 5 bases from J, the junction contained 8 bases not matched to a gene. CDR3 length: 15 residues. The germline CDR1 and CDR2 sequences are SGHAT and FQDESV (reference sequence). The CDR3 sequence: CASSSSQGARETQYF. CDR3 sequence (DNA): TGTGCCAGCAGCTCCTCACAGGGGGCGCGGGAGACCCAGTACTTC.

This clone has just one count. The gene calls are TRBV10-1 and TRBJ1-1; 7 positions match TRBD1. With 5 bases clipped from V and 4 bases from J, the junction kept 7 bases outside the gene matches. Germline values: CDR1 WNHNN, CDR2 SYGVQD (reference sequence). This CDR3 comprises 14 residues. CDR3 sequence: CASSKRQGGTEAFF. The CDR3 DNA is TGCGCCAGCAGTAAAAGACAGGGCGGCACTGAAGCTTTCTTT.

The rearrangement uses TRBV6-1 and TRBJ1-3; D possibly corresponds to TRBD1 (6 bases). This CDR3 spans 13 amino acids. V was clipped by 8 bases and J by 4 bases, with 12 bases between them. CDR1 MNHNS and CDR2 SASEGT come from the germline V gene. The CDR3: CASVPGHGNTIYF. In nucleotides, the CDR3 is TGTGCCAGCGTCCCGGGACACGGAAACACCATATATTTT.

In its sample, this clone was seen a few times. This chain links TRBV5-1 with TRBJ1-5; maybe TRBD1 (5 bases). The CDR3 length is 14 residues. Trimming took 4 bases from V and 0 from J, leaving 8 bases between them. The V gene's germline CDR1 is SGHRS and CDR2 YFSETQ. As DNA, the CDR3 is TGCGCCAGCAGCCTAGACAGTAGCAATCAGCCCCAGCATTTT. It specifies CASSLDSSNQPQHF.

The DNA for the CDR3 is TGTGCCAGCAGCTCTTACCGGGACAGGGACGGCGAGCAGTACTTC. This gives the protein CASSSYRDRDGEQYF. This sequence joins TRBV7-9 and TRBJ2-7; 9 bases match TRBD1. V shed 4 bases and J 6 bases; nucleotides not matched to a gene: 10. The V gene's germline CDR1 is SEHNR and CDR2 FQNEAQ (reference sequence). The CDR3 is 15 amino acids. Combining the CDR3 with reference TRBV7-9 and TRBJ2-7 gives the whole variable domain DTGVSQNPRHKITKRGQNVTFRCDPISEHNRLYWYRQTLGQGPEFLTYFQNEAQLEKSRLLSDRFSAERPKGSFSTLEIQRTEQGDSAMYLCASSSYRDRDGEQYFGPGTRLTVT.

The V gene is TRBV19, the J gene TRBJ1-5; perhaps TRBD1 as D (5 bases). There are 14 residues in the CDR3. Germline V gene data show CDR1 as LNHDA and CDR2 as SQIVND (reference sequence). Trimming took 5 bases from V and 8 from J, leaving 16 bases between them. Here the CDR3 DNA reads TGTGCCAGTAGTGGAAGGCGACGAGGGGAGCCCCAGCATTTT. Its protein product is CASSGRRRGEPQHF.

The V and J genes are TRBV28 and TRBJ1-2; no firm D call. The ends were cut back, 3 bases at V and 8 bases at J, with 22 bases in the middle. This CDR3 region has 16 residues. From germline, CDR1 is MDHEN and CDR2 SYDVKM. The CDR3, as DNA: TGTGCCAGCAGTTTTCGGAGGGCAGGCTGGAGTAGGGGCTACACCTTC. Translating gives CASSFRRAGWSRGYTF.

The chain employs TRBV6-1 and TRBJ1-2; 10 bases are shared with TRBD1. The CDR3 is 14 amino acids. Per germline, CDR1 MNHNS and CDR2 SASEGT. With V trimmed by 5 bases and J by 6 bases, 6 bases remained unmatched. As DNA, the CDR3 is TGTGCCAGCAGTCCTACGGGACAGGGGAATGGCTACACCTTC. It is translated as CASSPTGQGNGYTF.

J is TRBJ2-1 and V is TRBV30, with 7 bases matching TRBD2. Germline V gene data show CDR1 as GTSNPN and CDR2 as SVGIG (reference sequence). The CDR3 covers 12 residues. With V trimmed by 5 bases and J by 6 bases, 4 bases remained unmatched. In DNA, the CDR3 is TGTGCCTGGGGGGGGGAGCCCAATGAGCAGTTCTTC. This sequence encodes CAWGGEPNEQFF.

CDR3 in DNA: TGTGCCAGTAGTATAGGGGTGTTTTGGCAGCCCCAGCATTTT. Amino acid sequence: CASSIGVFWQPQHF. The rearrangement links TRBV19 to TRBJ1-5, with unresolved D. V lost 1 base, J lost 7 bases, and 11 bases lay in between. Germline V lookup: CDR1 LNHDA, CDR2 SQIVND (reference sequence). The CDR3 runs 14 residues.

V and J are TRBV14 and TRBJ2-7, with D possibly called TRBD1 or TRBD2 (5 bases each). Between the trimmed V and J ends, which lost 1 base and 1 base, there was a span of 14 bases. The V gene's germline CDR1 is SGHDN and CDR2 FVKESK. The CDR3 runs to 16 residues. The CDR3 sequence is CASSQARVKRSYEQYF. CDR3 bases: TGTGCCAGCAGCCAAGCCAGGGTGAAGCGGTCCTACGAGCAGTACTTC.

The gene calls are TRBV11-2 and TRBJ2-2, with D possibly being TRBD2 (5 bases). Trimming took 4 bases from V and 1 from J, leaving 16 bases between them. CDR1 and CDR2 (germline): SGHAT, FQNNGV. The CDR3 is made up of 17 amino acids. The CDR3 sequence: CASSSAADFRNTGELFF. CDR3 coding DNA: TGTGCCAGCAGCTCCGCCGCGGACTTCCGGAACACCGGGGAGCTGTTTTTT. The full variable domain, completed using reference TRBV11-2 and TRBJ2-2, is EAGVAQSPRYKIIEKRQSVAFWCNPISGHATLYWYQQILGQGPKLLIQFQNNGVVDDSQLPKDRFSAERLKGVDSTLKIQPAKLEDSAVYLCASSSAADFRNTGELFFGEGSRLTVL.

The V gene is TRBV14, the J gene TRBJ2-2; D is unresolved. V lost 4 bases and J 2 bases, leaving 8 bases between the germline ends. Germline CDR1 and CDR2: SGHDN and FVKESK. The CDR3 length is 14 residues. The CDR3 protein is CASSPSENTGELFF. CDR3 DNA sequence: TGTGCCAGCAGCCCCAGTGAAAACACCGGGGAGCTGTTTTTT.

This chain links TRBV6-5 with TRBJ1-3; 7 positions agree with TRBD1. The J segment lost 2 bases and the V segment lost 6 bases, leaving 4 bases of the junction unmatched. The CDR3 extends over 14 amino acids. Looked up from germline, CDR1 is MNHEY and CDR2 is SVGAGI. Here the CDR3 reads CASSPGTAGNTIYF. CDR3 coding DNA: TGTGCCAGCAGCCCAGGGACAGCTGGAAACACCATATATTTT.

The chain links TRBV2 to TRBJ1-1, with D uncertain. This CDR3 contains 16 residues. Germline V gene lookup returns CDR1 SNHLY and CDR2 FYNNEI. Trimming took off 4 bases at V and 4 bases at J, with 19 bases between the two ends. CDR3 DNA: TGTGCCAGCAGTGGCCACCAACCTACCTTGGGCACTGAAGCTTTCTTT. Its protein product is CASSGHQPTLGTEAFF. Full variable domain (remainder filled in from reference TRBV2 and TRBJ1-1): EPEVTQTPSHQVTQMGQEVILRCVPISNHLYFYWYRQILGQKVEFLVSFYNNEISEKSEIFDDQFSVERPDGSNFTLKIRSTKLEDSAMYFCASSGHQPTLGTEAFFGQGTRLTVV.

The chain joins TRBV25-1 to TRBJ1-2; 9 positions match TRBD1. The CDR3 totals 11 residues. J lost 14 bases, V lost 6 bases, and 7 bases had no gene match. Germline CDR1 reads MGHDK; CDR2 reads SYGVNS. The CDR3 DNA reads as TGTGCCAGCAGCTACGACAGGGGGAGAACCTTC. This encodes CASSYDRGRTF.

This clone has just a few counts. This sequence joins TRBV4-3 and TRBJ1-5, with D hard to call. The CDR3 spans 16 residues. Trimming removed 0 bases at V and 2 bases at J, with 11 bases between. Germline V lookup: CDR1 LGHNA, CDR2 YSLEER. CDR3 sequence: CASSQDLGLGNQPQHF. The DNA of the CDR3 is TGCGCCAGCAGCCAAGACTTGGGTTTAGGCAATCAGCCCCAGCATTTT.